This entry lists 27 T cell receptor beta chains sequenced from one sample in a study of T cell repertoires in aging, cancer and after chemotherapy. Peripheral blood genomic DNA, not sorted cells or RNA, was the template. TRB rearrangements spanning V, D and J were amplified using mixed TRB-A/B primers. TCRdb re-called the multiplex PCR reads with MiXCR, one entry per CDR3 protein. This table has about 1,900 distinct CDR3 sequences, under 20% appearing once. Source material: blood. These receptors were obtained from a human donor with a solid tumor.

This chain joins TRBV11-1 and TRBJ2-5, with 11 bases identical to TRBD2. V trimming: 1 base; J trimming: 5 bases; junction bases outside the gene matches: 3. Germline V gene lookup returns CDR1 SGHAT and CDR2 FQDESV (reference sequence). There are 15 residues in the CDR3. The CDR3 loop is CASSLVTSGSETQYF. For the CDR3, the DNA is TGTGCCAGCAGCTTAGTTACTAGCGGGAGTGAGACCCAGTACTTC.

By share, this clonotype ranks as medium-sized. V usage is TRBV19 and J usage is TRBJ2-3, with D possibly TRBD2 on 6 matching bases. CDR1 is LNHDA and CDR2 is SQIVND in the germline V gene (reference sequence). Trimming left V 3 bases short and J 2 bases short, with 9 bases between. The CDR3 has 14 amino acids. CDR3 amino acids: CASSMGLITDTQYF. DNA for the CDR3: TGTGCCAGTAGTATGGGACTTATCACAGATACGCAGTATTTT.

In its sample, this clonotype is medium-sized. This sequence joins TRBV4-1 and TRBJ2-6, with D uncertain. CDR3 length: 15 amino acids. Germline V lookup: CDR1 MGHRA, CDR2 YSYEKL. Trimming took off 4 bases at V and 0 bases at J, with 7 bases between the two ends. The CDR3 sequence is CASSLYSSGANVLTF. CDR3 DNA: TGCGCCAGCAGCCTGTACAGCTCTGGGGCCAACGTCCTGACTTTC.

This clonotype is deemed medium-sized. CDR3 sequence reads: CSAREKGGSTDTQYF. Written as DNA, the CDR3 is TGCAGTGCTAGAGAAAAAGGGGGTAGCACAGATACGCAGTATTTT. V and J are TRBV20-1 and TRBJ2-3, with D perhaps TRBD1 (6 bases). The CDR3 covers 15 residues. The V gene's germline CDR1 is DFQATT and CDR2 SNEGSKA (reference sequence). Trimming stripped 0 bases from V and 0 bases from J, with 10 bases between.

This clonotype showed up just a few times. V gene TRBV7-2 combines with J gene TRBJ2-7, with D tentatively TRBD2 (6 bases). There are 15 residues in the CDR3. CDR1 is SGHTA and CDR2 is FQGNSA in the germline V gene. V was clipped by 4 bases and J by 4 bases, with 17 bases between them. The CDR3 sequence: CASSSGLAPGYEQYF. The CDR3, as DNA: TGTGCCAGCAGCTCTGGGCTAGCGCCGGGGTACGAGCAGTACTTC.

This clonotype is classed as medium-sized. The gene calls are TRBV12-3 or TRBV12-4 and TRBJ1-5, with D unresolved. The V end was cut by 1 base, the J end by 0 bases, with 13 bases between. This CDR3 contains 17 residues. The CDR3 spells CASSLETRQYSNQPQHF. The CDR3 bases are TGTGCCAGCAGTTTAGAAACCCGACAATATAGCAATCAGCCCCAGCATTTT.

By its share, this clonotype is medium-sized (0.01 to 0.1%). The chain couples TRBV20-1 to TRBJ2-5; 8 bases are shared with TRBD1. The length of the CDR3 is 14 residues. V shed 6 bases and J 1 base; nucleotides not matched to a gene: 7. CDR1 is DFQATT, CDR2 SNEGSKA, per germline (reference sequence). The CDR3 sequence: CSAGKGQAQETQYF. The CDR3 coding sequence is TGCAGTGCGGGAAAGGGACAGGCCCAAGAGACCCAGTACTTC.

V gene TRBV11-2 combines with J gene TRBJ2-1, with 11 bases aligning to TRBD2. CDR1 SGHAT and CDR2 FQNNGV come from the germline V gene. V shed 1 base and J 0 bases; nucleotides not matched to a gene: 11. The CDR3 has 20 residues. The chain's CDR3 is CASSLGYRLAGPSSYNEQFF. CDR3 bases: TGTGCCAGCAGCTTAGGGTATCGACTAGCGGGGCCGAGCTCCTACAATGAGCAGTTCTTC.

CDR3 DNA sequence: TGTGCCACAGGGAGGGCTGAAGCTTTCTTT. The encoded protein is CATGRAEAFF. The J gene is TRBJ1-1, the V gene TRBV12-3 or TRBV12-4; D possibly corresponds to TRBD1 (5 bases). V was trimmed by 10 bases and J by 6 bases, leaving 9 bases between them. There are 10 residues in the CDR3.

This sequence joins TRBV7-9 and TRBJ1-4; D is ambiguous. V gave up 7 bases and J gave up 5 bases, with 14 bases separating them. Germline V gene data show CDR1 as SEHNR and CDR2 as FQNEAQ (reference sequence). The CDR3 totals 14 residues. This CDR3 is CASNPGSFNEKLFF. Here the CDR3 DNA reads TGTGCCAGCAACCCCGGGAGTTTCAATGAAAAACTGTTTTTT.

V gene TRBV4-3 combines with J gene TRBJ1-4; 9 nucleotides agree with TRBD1. Germline trimming cut 1 base from V and 8 bases from J; bases unmatched to any gene: 14. The germline V gene encodes CDR1 LGHNA and CDR2 YSLEER. CDR3 length: 18 amino acids. CDR3 protein: CASSQAGQGTHIGEKLFF. The DNA of the CDR3 is TGCGCCAGCAGCCAAGCGGGACAGGGAACGCATATTGGGGAAAAACTGTTTTTT.

This clonotype is classed as medium-sized. The chain is built from TRBV5-1 and TRBJ2-7, with 7 positions matching TRBD2. V lost 2 bases, J lost 3 bases, and 5 bases stayed unmatched. Germline-derived CDR1 and CDR2 are SGHRS and YFSETQ. This CDR3 has 14 amino acids. Here the CDR3 reads CASSLLGGSYEQYF. The DNA of the CDR3 is TGCGCCAGCAGCTTATTAGGCGGGAGCTACGAGCAGTACTTC.

By share, this clonotype counts as medium-sized. This rearrangement joins TRBV5-4 to TRBJ1-5, with 7 nucleotides matching TRBD1. Trimming at V came to 0 bases and at J to 4 bases, leaving 7 bases not matched to a gene. The CDR3 contains 16 residues. CDR1 and CDR2 from the germline V gene are SGHNT and YYREEE (reference sequence). The CDR3 DNA reads as TGTGCCAGCAGCTTGGGGCCGGGGACAGCTAATCAGCCCCAGCATTTT. As protein: CASSLGPGTANQPQHF.

This clonotype was recorded a few times. The rearrangement joins TRBV2 to TRBJ2-3; D is undetermined. The CDR3 spans 16 residues. V was shortened by 3 bases and J by 0 bases, with 13 bases between the two germline ends. Germline V gene lookup returns CDR1 SNHLY and CDR2 FYNNEI. The CDR3 coding sequence is TGTGCCAGCAGTGATCCCTCGACGCCTAGCACAGATACGCAGTATTTT. It is translated as CASSDPSTPSTDTQYF.

In its sample, this clonotype is medium-sized. The rearrangement uses TRBV6-5 and TRBJ1-1, with a weak D call TRBD1 (5 bases). Deletions cut 4 bases from V and 8 bases from J, with 14 bases between. This CDR3 spans 13 amino acids. The germline gives CDR1 MNHEY, CDR2 SVGAGI. CDR3 sequence: CASSSRTLPEAFF. The CDR3 DNA follows: TGTGCCAGCAGTTCCAGGACACTACCGGAAGCTTTCTTT.

This clonotype is medium-sized in the sample. The chain employs TRBV10-3 and TRBJ2-1; 9 nucleotides match TRBD1. CDR3 length: 16 residues. CDR1 and CDR2 (germline): ENHRY, SYGVKD. V lost 7 bases, J lost 6 bases, and 13 bases stayed unmatched. The CDR3 loop reads CAITNRAGQGPNEQFF. In DNA, the CDR3 is TGTGCCATCACCAACAGAGCGGGACAGGGCCCCAATGAGCAGTTCTTC.

In its sample, this clonotype is medium-sized. This rearrangement joins TRBV19 to TRBJ2-7, with TRBD1 matching over 7 bases. This CDR3 has 14 residues. Germline assignment: CDR1 LNHDA and CDR2 SQIVND (reference sequence). V lost 4 bases, J lost 1 base, and 4 bases stayed unmatched. The DNA of the CDR3 is TGTGCCAGTAGTAAAGGGACAGCGTCCTACGAGCAGTACTTC. Translation: CASSKGTASYEQYF.

The rearrangement links TRBV15 to TRBJ2-2; 9 bases match TRBD1. Germline V gene lookup returns CDR1 LNHNV and CDR2 YYDKDF (reference sequence). V lost 3 bases, J lost 7 bases, and 6 bases stayed unmatched. The CDR3 spans 15 residues. The CDR3 sequence: CATSRPKTGGGELFF. The CDR3 DNA follows: TGTGCCACCAGCAGGCCAAAGACAGGGGGCGGGGAGCTGTTTTTT.

By its share, this clonotype is medium-sized (0.01 to 0.1%). This chain links TRBV4-2 with TRBJ2-3; D ambiguous. CDR1 is LGHNA, CDR2 YNFKEQ, per germline. This CDR3 spans 12 amino acids. The V end was cut by 2 bases, the J end by 5 bases, with 5 bases between. CDR3 region: CASSQPGDTQYF. As DNA, the CDR3 is TGTGCCAGCAGCCAACCAGGAGATACGCAGTATTTT.

This clonotype is medium-sized. This chain connects TRBV27 to TRBJ2-2, with D possibly TRBD2 on 6 matching bases. The CDR3 spans 18 residues. V lost 4 bases and J lost 1, with 19 bases in between. In germline, CDR1 is MNHEY, CDR2 SMNVEV (reference sequence). The CDR3 loop is CASSYISGGPRNTGELFF. The CDR3 region has the DNA TGTGCCAGCAGTTATATCTCCGGAGGGCCGCGGAACACCGGGGAGCTGTTTTTT.

By share, this clonotype counts as medium-sized. This chain joins TRBV6-2 or TRBV6-3 and TRBJ2-7; 8 nucleotides line up with TRBD1. The CDR3 extends over 16 amino acids. Trimming took 2 bases from V and 3 from J; bases not matched to a gene: 9. The germline V gene encodes CDR1 MNHEY and CDR2 SVGEGT. This CDR3 reads CASSYNRQGTYYEQYF. CDR3 bases: TGTGCCAGCAGTTACAACCGACAGGGGACTTACTACGAGCAGTACTTC.

In its sample, this clonotype is medium-sized. J is TRBJ2-2 and V is TRBV7-6; D is perhaps TRBD2 (5 bases). Germline lookup yields CDR1 SGHVS and CDR2 FNYEAQ. This CDR3 contains 16 residues. Trimming took 2 bases from V and 5 from J, leaving 15 bases between them. The CDR3 spells CASSLRLGGLTGELFF. DNA for the CDR3: TGTGCCAGCAGCTTACGTTTGGGCGGGTTGACCGGGGAGCTGTTTTTT.

This clonotype is labeled as medium-sized. The chain carries TRBV19 and TRBJ2-1, with 7 nucleotides matching TRBD1. With V trimmed by 7 bases and J by 0 bases, 12 bases remained unmatched. CDR1 and CDR2 (germline): LNHDA, SQIVND (reference sequence). The CDR3 is 17 amino acids. The CDR3 DNA sequence: TGTGCCAGTACAGCGTTGGCGGACAGGAGCTCCTACAATGAGCAGTTCTTC. This gives the protein CASTALADRSSYNEQFF.

This clonotype ranks as large. This rearrangement joins TRBV29-1 to TRBJ1-1; weak D call: TRBD1 (6 bases). Germline CDR1 reads SQVTM; CDR2 reads ANQGSEA. This CDR3 region has 11 residues. Trimming pared 3 bases from V and 12 bases from J, leaving 14 bases between. The CDR3 region is CSVDGGGLTFF. CDR3 coding DNA: TGCAGCGTTGACGGTGGGGGCTTGACTTTCTTT. The full variable domain, its missing parts supplied by reference TRBV29-1 and TRBJ1-1, is SAVISQKPSRDICQRGTSLTIQCQVDSQVTMMFWYRQQPGQSLTLIATANQGSEATYESGFVIDKFPISRPNLTFSTLTVSNMSPEDSSIYLCSVDGGGLTFFGQGTRLTVV.

This clonotype was seen a handful of times. This chain links TRBV7-9 with TRBJ1-1, with a possible D match to TRBD1 (6 bases). CDR3 size: 18 residues. The germline V gene has CDR1 SEHNR and CDR2 FQNEAQ (reference sequence). V was clipped by 1 base and J by 2 bases, with 20 bases between them. The CDR3 DNA sequence: TGTGCCAGCAGCTTAGACCTGAATCAGGGGCGATCCAACACTGAAGCTTTCTTT. Amino acid sequence: CASSLDLNQGRSNTEAFF.

In its sample, this clonotype ranks as medium-sized. This sequence joins TRBV7-2 and TRBJ1-6; D not certain. The CDR3 has 13 amino acids. Germline lookup yields CDR1 SGHTA and CDR2 FQGNSA. The V end lost 5 bases, the J end lost 3 bases, and 5 bases lay between the germline ends. The CDR3 nucleotides are TGTGCCAGCAGCAAGAGCTATAATTCACCCCTCCACTTT. This gives the protein CASSKSYNSPLHF.

This clonotype is categorized as medium-sized. The chain couples TRBV20-1 to TRBJ2-7; 8 bases align to TRBD1. The CDR3 is made up of 15 amino acids. Germline values: CDR1 DFQATT, CDR2 SNEGSKA (reference sequence). The junction had 9 bases not matched to a gene; V was cut back by 3 bases and J by 2 bases. The CDR3 here is CSARSDRGLPYEQYF. In DNA form, the CDR3 reads TGCAGTGCTAGGAGCGACAGGGGACTTCCCTACGAGCAGTACTTC.